Listed here are 2 T cell receptor beta chains from one sample, sequenced in a study of T cell changes during pregnancy in multiple sclerosis. Clones were sequenced by immunoSEQ multiplex PCR, and TCRdb holds only the in-frame ones, with some missing. The sample includes about 27,000 clones, around nine tenths of them seen just once. This material consisted of CD8+ T cells from peripheral blood mononuclear cells, taken in the second trimester of pregnancy. These receptors were collected from a female donor with multiple sclerosis, enrolled in a pregnancy study.

This chain joins TRBV4-3 and TRBJ2-5; 8 bases fit TRBD1. The CDR3 runs 17 residues. Trimming removed 4 bases from V and 5 bases from J; junction bases left unmatched: 15. Germline assignment: CDR1 LGHNA and CDR2 YSLEER. The DNA for the CDR3 is TGCGCCAGCAGCCCTCGGCGGACAGGGTGGGATGGCGAGACCCAGTACTTC. It yields the protein CASSPRRTGWDGETQYF.

The chain uses TRBV19 and TRBJ1-1, with TRBD1 identical over 7 bases. CDR3 length equals 14 residues. Germline V gene sequence: CDR1 LNHDA, CDR2 SQIVND (reference sequence). The junction had 8 bases not matched to a gene; V was cut back by 3 bases and J by 7 bases. The CDR3 DNA sequence: TGTGCCAGTAGTATTCTGGGACAGTTTAATGAAGCTTTCTTT. It encodes CASSILGQFNEAFF.